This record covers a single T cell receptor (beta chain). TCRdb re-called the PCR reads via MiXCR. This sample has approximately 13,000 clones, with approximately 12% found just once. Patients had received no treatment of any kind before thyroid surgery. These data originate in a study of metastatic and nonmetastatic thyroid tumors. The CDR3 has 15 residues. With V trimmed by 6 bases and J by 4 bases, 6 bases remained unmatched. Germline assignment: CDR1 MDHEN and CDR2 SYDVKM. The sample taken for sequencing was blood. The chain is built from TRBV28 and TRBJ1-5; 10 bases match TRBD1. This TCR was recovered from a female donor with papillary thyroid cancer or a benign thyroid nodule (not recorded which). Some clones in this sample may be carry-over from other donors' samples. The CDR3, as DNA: TGTGCCAGCAGACACGACAGGGGGCGGAATCAGCCCCAGCATTTT. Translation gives CASRHDRGRNQPQHF. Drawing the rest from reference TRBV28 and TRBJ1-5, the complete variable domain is DVKVTQSSRYLVKRTGEKVFLECVQDMDHENMFWYRQDPGLGLRLIYFSYDVKMKEKGDIPEGYSVSREKKERFSLILESASTNQTSMYLCASRHDRGRNQPQHFGDGTRLSIL.